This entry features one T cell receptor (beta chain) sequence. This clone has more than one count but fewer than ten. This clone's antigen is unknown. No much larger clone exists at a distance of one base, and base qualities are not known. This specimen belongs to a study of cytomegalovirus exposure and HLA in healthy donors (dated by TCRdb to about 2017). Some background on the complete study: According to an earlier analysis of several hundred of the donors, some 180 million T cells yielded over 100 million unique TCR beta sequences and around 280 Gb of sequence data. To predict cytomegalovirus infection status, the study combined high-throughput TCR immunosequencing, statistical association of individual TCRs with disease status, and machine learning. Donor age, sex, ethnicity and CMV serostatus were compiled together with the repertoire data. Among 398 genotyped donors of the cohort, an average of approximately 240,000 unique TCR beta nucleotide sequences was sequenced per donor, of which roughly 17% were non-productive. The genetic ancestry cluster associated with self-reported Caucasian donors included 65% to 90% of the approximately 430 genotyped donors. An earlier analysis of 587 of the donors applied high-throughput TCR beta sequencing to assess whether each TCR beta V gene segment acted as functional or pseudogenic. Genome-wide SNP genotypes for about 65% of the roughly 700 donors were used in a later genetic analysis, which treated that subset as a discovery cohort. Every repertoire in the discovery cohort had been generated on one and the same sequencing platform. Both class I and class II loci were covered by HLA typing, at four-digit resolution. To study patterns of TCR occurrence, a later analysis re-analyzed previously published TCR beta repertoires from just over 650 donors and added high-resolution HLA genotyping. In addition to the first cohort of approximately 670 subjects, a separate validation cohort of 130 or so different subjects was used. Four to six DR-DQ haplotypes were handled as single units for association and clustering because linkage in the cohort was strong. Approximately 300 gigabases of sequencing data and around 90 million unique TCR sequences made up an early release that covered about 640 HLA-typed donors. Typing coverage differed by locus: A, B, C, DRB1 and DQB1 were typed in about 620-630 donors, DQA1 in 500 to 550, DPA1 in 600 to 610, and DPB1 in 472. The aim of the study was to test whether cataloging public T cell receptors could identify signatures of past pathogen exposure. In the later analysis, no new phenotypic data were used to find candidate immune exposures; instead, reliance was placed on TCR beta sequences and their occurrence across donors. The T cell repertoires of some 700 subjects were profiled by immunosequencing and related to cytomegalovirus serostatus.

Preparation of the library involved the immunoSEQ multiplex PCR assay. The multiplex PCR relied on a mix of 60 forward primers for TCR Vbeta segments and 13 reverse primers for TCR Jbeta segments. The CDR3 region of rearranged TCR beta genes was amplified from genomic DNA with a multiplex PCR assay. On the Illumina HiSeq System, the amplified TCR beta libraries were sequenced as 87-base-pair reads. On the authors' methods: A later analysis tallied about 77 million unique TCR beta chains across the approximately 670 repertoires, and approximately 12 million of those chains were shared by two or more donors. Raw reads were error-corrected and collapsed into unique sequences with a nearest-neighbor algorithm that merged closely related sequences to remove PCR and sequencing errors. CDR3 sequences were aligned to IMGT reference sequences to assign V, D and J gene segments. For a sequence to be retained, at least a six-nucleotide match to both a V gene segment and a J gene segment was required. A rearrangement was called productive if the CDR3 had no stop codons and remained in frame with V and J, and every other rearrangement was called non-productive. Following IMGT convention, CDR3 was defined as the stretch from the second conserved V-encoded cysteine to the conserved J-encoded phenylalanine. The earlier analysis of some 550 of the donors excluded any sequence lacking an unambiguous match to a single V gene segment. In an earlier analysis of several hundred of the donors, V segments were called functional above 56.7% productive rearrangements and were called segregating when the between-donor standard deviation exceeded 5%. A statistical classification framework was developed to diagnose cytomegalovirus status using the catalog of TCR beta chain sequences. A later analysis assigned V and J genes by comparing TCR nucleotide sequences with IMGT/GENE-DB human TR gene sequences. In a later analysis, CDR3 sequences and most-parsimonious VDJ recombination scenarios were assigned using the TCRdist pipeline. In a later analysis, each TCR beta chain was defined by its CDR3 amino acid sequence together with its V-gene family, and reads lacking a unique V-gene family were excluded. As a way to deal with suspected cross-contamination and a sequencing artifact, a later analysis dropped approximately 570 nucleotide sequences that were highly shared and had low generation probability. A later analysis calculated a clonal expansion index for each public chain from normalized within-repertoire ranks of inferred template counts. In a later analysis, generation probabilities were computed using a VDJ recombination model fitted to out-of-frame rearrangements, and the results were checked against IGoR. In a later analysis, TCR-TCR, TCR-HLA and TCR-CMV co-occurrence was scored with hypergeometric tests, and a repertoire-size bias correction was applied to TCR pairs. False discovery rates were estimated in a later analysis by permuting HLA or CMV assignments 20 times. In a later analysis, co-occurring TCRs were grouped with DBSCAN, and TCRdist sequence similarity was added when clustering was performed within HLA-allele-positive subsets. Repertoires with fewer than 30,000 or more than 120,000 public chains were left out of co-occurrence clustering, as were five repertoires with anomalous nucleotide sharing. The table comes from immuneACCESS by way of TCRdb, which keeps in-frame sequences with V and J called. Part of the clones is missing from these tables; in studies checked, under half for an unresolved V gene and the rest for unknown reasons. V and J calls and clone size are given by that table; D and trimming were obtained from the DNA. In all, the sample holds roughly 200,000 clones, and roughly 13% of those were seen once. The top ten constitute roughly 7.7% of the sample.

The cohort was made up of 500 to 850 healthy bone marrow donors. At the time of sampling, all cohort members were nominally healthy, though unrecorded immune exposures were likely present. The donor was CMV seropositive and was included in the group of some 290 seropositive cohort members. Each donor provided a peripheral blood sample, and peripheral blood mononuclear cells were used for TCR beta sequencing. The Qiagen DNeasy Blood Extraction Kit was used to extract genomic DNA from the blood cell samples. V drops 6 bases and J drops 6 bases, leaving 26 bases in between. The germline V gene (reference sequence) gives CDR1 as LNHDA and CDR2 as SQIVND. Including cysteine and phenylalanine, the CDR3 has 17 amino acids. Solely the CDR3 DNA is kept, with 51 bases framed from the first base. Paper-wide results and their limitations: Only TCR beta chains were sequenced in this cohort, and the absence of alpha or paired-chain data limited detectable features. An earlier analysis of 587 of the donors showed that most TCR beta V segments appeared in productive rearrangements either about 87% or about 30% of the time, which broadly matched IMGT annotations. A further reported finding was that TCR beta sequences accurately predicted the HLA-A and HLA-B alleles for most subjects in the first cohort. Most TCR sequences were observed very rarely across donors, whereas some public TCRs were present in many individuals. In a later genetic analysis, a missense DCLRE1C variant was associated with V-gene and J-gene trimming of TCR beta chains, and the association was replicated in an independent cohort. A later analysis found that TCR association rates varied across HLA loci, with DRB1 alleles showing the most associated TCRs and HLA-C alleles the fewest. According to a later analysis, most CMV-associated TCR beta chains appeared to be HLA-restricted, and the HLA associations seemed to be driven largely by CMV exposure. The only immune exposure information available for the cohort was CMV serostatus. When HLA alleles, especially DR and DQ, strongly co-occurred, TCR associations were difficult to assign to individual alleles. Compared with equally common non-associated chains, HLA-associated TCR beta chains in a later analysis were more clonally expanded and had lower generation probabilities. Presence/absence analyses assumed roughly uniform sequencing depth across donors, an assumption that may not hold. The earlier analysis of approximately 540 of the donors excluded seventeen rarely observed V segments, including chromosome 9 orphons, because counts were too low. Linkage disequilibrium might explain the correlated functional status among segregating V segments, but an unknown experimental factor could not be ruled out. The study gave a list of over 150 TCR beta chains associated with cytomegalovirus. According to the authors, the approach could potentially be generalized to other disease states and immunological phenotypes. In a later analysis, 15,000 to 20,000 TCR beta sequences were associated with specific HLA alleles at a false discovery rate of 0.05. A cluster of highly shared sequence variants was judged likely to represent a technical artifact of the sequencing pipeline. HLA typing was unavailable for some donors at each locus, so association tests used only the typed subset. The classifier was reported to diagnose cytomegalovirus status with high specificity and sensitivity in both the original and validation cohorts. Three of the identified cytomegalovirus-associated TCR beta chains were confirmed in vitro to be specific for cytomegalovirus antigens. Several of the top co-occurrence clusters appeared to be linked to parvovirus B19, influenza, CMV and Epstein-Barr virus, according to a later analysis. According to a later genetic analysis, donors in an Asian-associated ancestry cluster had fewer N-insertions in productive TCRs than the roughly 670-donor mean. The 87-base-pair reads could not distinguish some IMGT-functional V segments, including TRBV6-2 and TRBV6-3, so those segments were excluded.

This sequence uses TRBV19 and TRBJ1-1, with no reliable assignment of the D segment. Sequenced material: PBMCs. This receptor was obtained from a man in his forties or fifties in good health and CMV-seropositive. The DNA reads TGTGCCAGTAGCACATCCTTCAGCCAGCGGGGTTCGTCTGAAGCTTTCTTT. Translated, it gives CASSTSFSQRGSSEAFF.